This entry features one T cell receptor (beta chain) sequence. What it binds is not known. This sample stems from a study of graft-versus-host responses after intestinal transplantation. About the research overall: Recipients were all induced with anti-thymocyte globulin, then given tacrolimus and steroids for about three years.

Profiled with immunoSEQ multiplex PCR; TCRdb holds only in-frame clones, not every one. The sample has 60,000 or so clones; more than 75% are singletons. CDR3 length equals 15 residues. V was pared by 3 bases and J by 6 bases, with 12 bases between. The germline gives CDR1 LNHNV, CDR2 YYDKDF (reference sequence). Whole-study results and caveats: After transplant, early declines in HvG clones were associated with peak levels of circulating GvH clones.

Sample: PBMCs, taken about 120 days after intestinal transplantation. The chain employs TRBV15 and TRBJ1-6, with TRBD1 as a possible D gene (6 bases). The sequence derives from a human patient who received an intestinal transplant, so some T cells may come from the graft donor. In DNA form, the CDR3 reads TGTGCCACCAGCAGTACAGGGAGGAGTAATTCACCCCTCCACTTT. It yields the protein CATSSTGRSNSPLHF.